Ten or more counts support the clone carrying this T cell receptor beta chain. The antigen is not known. The time point is: patch test 2, 6 weeks after DPC sensitization. The treatment was: therapeutic diphenylcyclopropenone sensitization with weekly scalp DPC. The data were taken from a study of human T cells and chemical hapten exposure. Across the whole study: Patients additionally received therapeutic doses of diphenylcyclopropenone on the scalp once a week, and this continued throughout the approximately 22-week study. Notes on the study in general: There was no change with DPC sensitization in TCRs above 1 in 1000 frequency.

Unique molecular identifiers were attached to individual cDNA molecules during library preparation. One entry per CDR3 protein, called by TCRdb with MiXCR from the RACE reads. Here the sample spans 90,000 to 110,000 distinct CDR3 sequences, 9% to 9.5% being singletons. CDR3 size: 13 residues. Trimming pared 0 bases from V and 7 bases from J, leaving 12 bases between. Germline-derived CDR1 and CDR2 are SQVTM and ANQGSEA. This receptor was obtained from a woman in her forties with alopecia areata. Some clones in this sample may be carry-over from other donors' samples. The sequences come from whole blood, collected in connection with sensitization to the hapten diphenylcyclopropenone (DPC). The chain employs TRBV29-1 and TRBJ1-1; a weak D match, TRBD1 (6 bases). The CDR3 protein is CSVEETGPLEAFF. The CDR3, as DNA: TGCAGCGTTGAAGAGACAGGTCCCCTTGAAGCTTTCTTT.